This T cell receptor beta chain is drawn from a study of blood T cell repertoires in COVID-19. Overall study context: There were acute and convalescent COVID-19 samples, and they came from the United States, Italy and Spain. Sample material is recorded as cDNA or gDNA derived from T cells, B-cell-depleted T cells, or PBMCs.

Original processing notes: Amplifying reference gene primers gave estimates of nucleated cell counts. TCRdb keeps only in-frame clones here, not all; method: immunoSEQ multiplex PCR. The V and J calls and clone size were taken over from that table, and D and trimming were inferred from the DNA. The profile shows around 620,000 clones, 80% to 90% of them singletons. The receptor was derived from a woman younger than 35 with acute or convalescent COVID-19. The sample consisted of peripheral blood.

CDR3 residues: CACATGGPSNLALTDTQYF. The CDR3 DNA reads as TGTGCCTGTGCGACGGGGGGCCCTTCTAATCTCGCACTCACAGATACGCAGTATTTT. The V gene is TRBV30, the J gene TRBJ2-3, with D perhaps TRBD2 (7 bases). From germline, CDR1 is GTSNPN and CDR2 SVGIG (reference sequence). This CDR3 is built from 19 residues. Trimming removed 6 bases at V and 2 bases at J, with 30 bases between. Looking up the rest from reference TRBV30 and TRBJ2-3 gives the full variable domain: SQTIHQWPATLVQPVGSPLSLECTVEGTSNPNLYWYRQAAGRGLQLLFYSVGIGQISSEVPQNLSASRPQDRQFILSSKKLLLSDSGFYLCACATGGPSNLALTDTQYFGPGTRLTVL.